Listed below are T cell receptor beta chains from one sample, sequenced in a study of T cell responses to AZD1222 COVID-19 vaccine. Clones were read by immunoSEQ multiplex PCR, and TCRdb kept only the in-frame ones, dropping some. This table has 120,000 or so clones, roughly 87% appearing once. The sequenced sample was peripheral blood, obtained on day 0 of MenACWY control vaccination. The receptors were sampled from an adult in good health. Both conserved end residues are part of each CDR3. The D gene is left open where the match is weak. Size values are once, few and many counts, or a class for expanded clones, and some rows have none.

TRBJ2-2	TRBV7-2	.	.	CASSLRNTGELFF	TGTGCCAGCAGCTTACGGAACACCGGGGAGCTGTTTTTT
TRBJ2-7	TRBV28	TRBD1	.	CASSYGGQTYEQYF	TGTGCCAGCAGTTATGGGGGACAGACCTACGAGCAGTACTTC
TRBJ2-4	TRBV6-2/TRBV6-3	.	.	CASTPPGRAKNIQYF	TGTGCCAGCACCCCCCCCGGACGGGCCAAAAACATTCAGTACTTC
TRBJ2-1	TRBV9	.	.	CASSRPWDRRRFYNEQFF	TGTGCCAGCAGCCGCCCTTGGGATCGGCGGAGATTTTACAATGAGCAGTTCTTC
TRBJ2-3	TRBV4-3	.	few	CASSLVRLDTQYF	TGCGCCAGCAGCCTAGTGAGGTTAGATACGCAGTATTTT
TRBJ2-1	TRBV6-4	TRBD2	many	CASSDTSGSSYNEQFF	TGTGCCAGCAGTGACACTAGCGGGAGTTCCTACAATGAGCAGTTCTTC
TRBJ2-7	TRBV3-1/TRBV3-2	TRBD1	.	CASSQDTDRGLEQYF	TGTGCCAGCAGCCAAGATACGGACAGGGGGCTCGAGCAGTACTTC
TRBJ1-1	TRBV19	TRBD1	.	CASSEWEGATPAFF	TGTGCCAGTAGTGAATGGGAGGGGGCTACTCCCGCTTTCTTT
TRBJ2-2	TRBV14	.	.	CASSQDILTGELFF	TGTGCCAGCAGCCAAGATATTCTGACCGGGGAGCTGTTTTTT
TRBJ1-6	TRBV2	.	.	CASSQGQANSPLHF	TGTGCCAGCAGTCAGGGCCAGGCTAATTCACCCCTCCACTTT
TRBJ1-2	TRBV2	TRBD1	.	CASSLRTGSANYGYTF	TGTGCCAGCAGTTTACGGACAGGGTCCGCTAACTATGGCTACACCTTC
TRBJ1-1	TRBV7-8	TRBD1	.	CASSLMDRGGTEAFF	TGTGCCAGCAGCTTGATGGACAGGGGAGGCACTGAAGCTTTCTTT
TRBJ2-5	TRBV9	TRBD2	.	CASSAENSGGFQETQYF	TGTGCCAGCAGCGCGGAAAATAGCGGGGGGTTTCAAGAGACCCAGTACTTC
TRBJ2-1	TRBV25-1	.	.	CASSELRGGSYNEQFF	TGTGCCAGCAGTGAATTGAGGGGTGGCTCCTACAATGAGCAGTTCTTC
TRBJ1-1	TRBV5-4	.	.	CASSHRTAPEAFF	TGTGCCAGCAGCCATCGGACAGCCCCAGAAGCTTTCTTT
TRBJ2-7	TRBV12-3/TRBV12-4	.	.	CASSRGGYEQYF	TGTGCCAGCAGTAGAGGCGGCTACGAGCAGTACTTC
TRBJ1-6	TRBV10-2	.	.	CASSVQGGSPLHF	TGCGCCAGCAGTGTACAGGGCGGTTCACCCCTCCACTTT
TRBJ2-1	TRBV5-8	TRBD1	.	CASSGKQGSSYNEQFF	TGTGCCAGCAGCGGGAAACAGGGGAGCTCCTACAATGAGCAGTTCTTC
TRBJ2-3	TRBV6-4	.	.	CASSGGTADTQYF	TGTGCCAGCAGTGGCGGGACAGCAGATACGCAGTATTTT
TRBJ1-2	TRBV6-2/TRBV6-3	.	.	CASSYSSGGFYGYTF	TGTGCCAGCAGTTACTCCTCAGGAGGATTCTATGGCTACACCTTC
TRBJ2-1	TRBV7-9	TRBD2	.	CASSLLAGGLNEQFF	TGTGCCAGCAGCCTGCTAGCGGGGGGGCTCAATGAGCAGTTCTTC
TRBJ2-2	TRBV30	.	.	CAWSGRGTGELFF	TGTGCCTGGAGTGGAAGAGGCACCGGGGAGCTGTTTTTT
TRBJ2-1	TRBV7-3	.	.	CASSPAPSSYNEQFF	TGTGCCAGCAGCCCCGCCCCTAGCTCCTACAATGAGCAGTTCTTC